The present entry profiles one T cell receptor beta chain with its context. The entry originates in a study of PD-L1 blockade in urothelial cancer. About the research overall: Patients, treated from about 2014 onward, received atezolizumab 1,200 mg intravenously every 3 weeks.

Using immunoSEQ multiplex PCR, the repertoire was profiled, and TCRdb retains in-frame clones only, with some absent. The sample comprises about 81,000 clones, over 90% of which are singletons, and approximately 9% rests with the top ten. CDR1 is GTSNPN and CDR2 is SVGIG in the germline V gene (reference sequence). The CDR3 runs 15 residues. Deletions cut 0 bases from V and 4 bases from J, with 15 bases between. The sample in question was PBMCs, obtained around atezolizumab (anti-PD-L1) treatment. This chain links TRBV30 with TRBJ1-1; D remains ambiguous. This TCR was recovered from a man between 60 and 75 years old with urothelial cancer. CDR3 DNA sequence: TGTGCCTGGAGTGTATTTGGGGATAGCGGCACTGAAGCTTTCTTT. It encodes CAWSVFGDSGTEAFF.